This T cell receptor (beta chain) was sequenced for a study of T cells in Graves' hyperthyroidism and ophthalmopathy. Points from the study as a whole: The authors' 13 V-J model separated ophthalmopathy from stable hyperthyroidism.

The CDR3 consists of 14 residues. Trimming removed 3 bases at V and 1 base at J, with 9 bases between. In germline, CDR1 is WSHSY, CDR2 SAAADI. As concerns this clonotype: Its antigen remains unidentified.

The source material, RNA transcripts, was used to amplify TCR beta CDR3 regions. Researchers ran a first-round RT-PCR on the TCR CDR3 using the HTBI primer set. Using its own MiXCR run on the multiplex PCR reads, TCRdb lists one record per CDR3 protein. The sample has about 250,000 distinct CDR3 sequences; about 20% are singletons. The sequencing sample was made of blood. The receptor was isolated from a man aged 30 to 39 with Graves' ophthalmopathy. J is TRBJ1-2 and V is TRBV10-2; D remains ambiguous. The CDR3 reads CASSDMGRNYGYTF. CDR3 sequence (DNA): TGCGCCAGCAGTGATATGGGCCGTAACTATGGCTACACCTTC.